The clone carrying this T cell receptor (beta chain) was seen only once. What it binds is unknown. The data are from a study of cytomegalovirus exposure and HLA in healthy donors. Study-level results: Later examination showed HLA-associated TCR beta chains had greater clonal expansion than equally common others.

In the PCR, 60 Vbeta and 13 Jbeta primers were used. Libraries were prepared by immunoSEQ multiplex PCR; TCRdb keeps only in-frame clonotypes and omits some of them. Of about 120,000 clones detected, around four fifths appear once; the ten largest clones hold about 3.9%. This CDR3 comprises 16 residues. V was clipped by 5 bases and J by 6 bases, with 21 bases between them. Germline CDR1 is SGHTA and CDR2 is FQGNSA. Sequenced sample: PBMCs. This TCR came from a woman aged 40 to 55 in good health and CMV-seropositive. The chain recombines TRBV7-2 with TRBJ2-3; D might be TRBD2 (7 bases). DNA for the CDR3: TGTGCCAGCAGCCCAGGGGCGGGGAGGGTGGCGGATACGCAGTATTTT. It codes for CASSPGAGRVADTQYF.